These 9 T cell receptor beta chains were all obtained from the same sample, sequenced in a study of T cells in Graves' hyperthyroidism and ophthalmopathy. There were TCR beta CDR3 regions amplified from RNA transcripts. RT-PCR in the first round (using the HTBI primer set) targeted the TCR CDR3. One entry per CDR3 protein, called by TCRdb with MiXCR from the multiplex PCR reads. This sample yields 470,000 or so distinct CDR3 sequences, of which less than 25% are seen a single time; less than 30% belongs to the top ten. The sequencing input was blood. Receptors were obtained from a man aged 18 to 29 with Graves' hyperthyroidism.

This chain links TRBV12-3 or TRBV12-4 with TRBJ2-5, with 11 bases identical to TRBD2. J gave up 1 base and V 6 bases, and 10 bases lay outside the gene matches. The CDR3 loop spans 17 amino acids. The CDR3 sequence is CASSPAWGLAVQETQYF. DNA of the CDR3: TGTGCCAGCAGCCCAGCTTGGGGACTAGCGGTCCAAGAGACCCAGTACTTC.

This clonotype was detected ten times or more. The rearrangement joins TRBV12-5 to TRBJ1-2; the D is unclear. Germline CDR1 LGHNT, CDR2 FRNRAP. The CDR3 loop spans 14 amino acids. V gave up 1 base and J gave up 6 bases, with 12 bases separating them. CDR3 coding DNA: TGTGCTAGTGGTTTGGAGACCCCTTATGATGGCTACACCTTC. This sequence encodes CASGLETPYDGYTF.

In its sample, this clonotype was seen a few times. This chain connects TRBV28 to TRBJ1-3; 9 nucleotides match TRBD1. Per germline, CDR1 MDHEN and CDR2 SYDVKM. This CDR3 spans 14 amino acids. Trimming removed 10 bases from V and 7 bases from J; junction bases left unmatched: 11. In DNA form, the CDR3 reads TGTGCCACCACCCGGACAGGGGAATGGAACACCATATATTTT. Protein product: CATTRTGEWNTIYF. The entire variable domain, with the rest obtained from reference TRBV28 and TRBJ1-3, is as follows: DVKVTQSSRYLVKRTGEKVFLECVQDMDHENMFWYRQDPGLGLRLIYFSYDVKMKEKGDIPEGYSVSREKKERFSLILESASTNQTSMYLCATTRTGEWNTIYFGEGSWLTVV.

This clonotype was seen at least ten times. The J gene is TRBJ2-7, the V gene TRBV20-1; 7 bases are shared with TRBD2. Germline loops: CDR1 DFQATT, CDR2 SNEGSKA (reference sequence). The V segment lost 5 bases and the J segment 6 bases; nucleotides outside the gene matches: 4. The length of the CDR3 is 11 residues. The CDR3 reads CSAGGDPEQYF. The CDR3 DNA reads as TGCAGTGCTGGGGGGGACCCCGAGCAGTACTTC.

This clonotype was seen a handful of times. The gene calls are TRBV12-3 or TRBV12-4 and TRBJ2-2; D is undetermined. V shed 1 base and J shed 5 bases, with 8 bases lying between them. CDR3 length equals 14 residues. The CDR3, as DNA: TGTGCCAGCAGTTTAGGGGGTACAACCGGGGAGCTGTTTTTT. It codes for CASSLGGTTGELFF.

The chain carries TRBV5-1 and TRBJ2-7, with 8 bases that match TRBD1. This CDR3 comprises 14 residues. V lost 7 bases, J lost 0 bases, and 6 bases stayed unmatched. Germline V CDR1 and CDR2: SGHRS, YFSETQ. DNA for the CDR3: TGCGCCAGCGGGAACACAGGGGGCTCCTACGAGCAGTACTTC. The encoded protein is CASGNTGGSYEQYF.

This chain joins TRBV12-3 or TRBV12-4 and TRBJ1-6, with D perhaps matching TRBD1 (6 bases). Trimming removed 6 bases from V and 12 bases from J, with 12 bases in between. This CDR3 has 12 residues. In DNA form, the CDR3 reads TGTGCCAGCAGACCCTCGACAGGACCCCTCCACTTT. Translating gives CASRPSTGPLHF.

This clonotype showed up many times. The rearrangement links TRBV2 to TRBJ1-1; TRBD1 is a possible D gene (5 bases). Deletions cut 3 bases from V and 5 bases from J, with 10 bases between. Germline CDR1 reads SNHLY; CDR2 reads FYNNEI. The CDR3 has 13 amino acids. The CDR3 loop is CASSEGLPTEAFF. The CDR3 region has the DNA TGTGCCAGCAGTGAGGGACTCCCGACTGAAGCTTTCTTT.

The chain joins TRBV28 to TRBJ1-5; TRBD1 matches at 10 bases. Germline loops: CDR1 MDHEN, CDR2 SYDVKM. The CDR3 has 19 amino acids. The V gene end was trimmed by 4 bases and the J gene end by 1 base; junction bases not matched to a gene: 13. CDR3 in amino acids: CASSSSTGGVGGSNQPQHF. In DNA, the CDR3 is TGTGCCAGCAGTTCCTCGACAGGGGGCGTTGGGGGCAGCAATCAGCCCCAGCATTTT.